The 3 T cell receptor beta chains below come from one sample, sequenced in a study of CD8 T cells in Susac syndrome. Random hexamers were used to reverse transcribe roughly 0.45 to 1 ug of RNA. Each CDR3 protein gets one entry after TCRdb re-called the immunoSEQ multiplex PCR reads with MiXCR. The sample has roughly 80,000 distinct CDR3 sequences; roughly 94% are singletons. Material for sequencing was CD8+ T cells from PBMCs. These receptors were obtained from a human donor with Susac syndrome.

The CDR3 loop is CASSQDEGTGANVLTF. The CDR3 DNA is TGCGCCAGCAGCCAAGATGAGGGCACTGGGGCCAACGTCCTGACTTTC. The chain has TRBV4-1 and TRBJ2-6; a possible D gene is TRBD2 (5 bases). Trimming removed 0 bases at V and 2 bases at J, with 8 bases between. Germline CDR1 and CDR2: MGHRA and YSYEKL. This CDR3 has 16 amino acids.

V and J are TRBV6-4 and TRBJ2-1; 10 bases map to TRBD2. This CDR3 has 15 amino acids. Germline loops: CDR1 MRHNA, CDR2 SNTAGT. Losses at the gene ends were 5 bases for V and 6 bases for J; bases not matched to a gene: 7. Here the CDR3 reads CASSITSGVSNEQFF. The CDR3 DNA reads TGTGCCAGCAGTATTACTAGCGGGGTTAGCAATGAGCAGTTCTTC.

The chain recombines TRBV5-4 with TRBJ2-1; 7 bases line up with TRBD2. Germline values: CDR1 SGHNT, CDR2 YYREEE (reference sequence). Unmatched junction bases numbered 5, after V lost 2 bases and J lost 6 bases. The CDR3 covers 14 residues. In nucleotides, the CDR3 is TGTGCCAGCAGCTTAGCGGGGCCTGGCAATGAGCAGTTCTTC. It is translated as CASSLAGPGNEQFF.